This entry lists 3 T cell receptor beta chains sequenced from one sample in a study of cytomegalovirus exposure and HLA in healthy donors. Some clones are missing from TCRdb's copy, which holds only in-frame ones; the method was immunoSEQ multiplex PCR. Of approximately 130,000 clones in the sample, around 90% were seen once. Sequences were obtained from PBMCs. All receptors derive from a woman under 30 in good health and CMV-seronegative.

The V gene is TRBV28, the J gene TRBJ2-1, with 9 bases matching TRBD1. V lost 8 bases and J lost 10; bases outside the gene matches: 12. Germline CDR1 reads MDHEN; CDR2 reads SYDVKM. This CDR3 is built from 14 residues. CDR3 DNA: TGTGCCAGCCGACTTTCCGGGACAGGGTCGGAGCAGTTCTTC. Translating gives CASRLSGTGSEQFF.

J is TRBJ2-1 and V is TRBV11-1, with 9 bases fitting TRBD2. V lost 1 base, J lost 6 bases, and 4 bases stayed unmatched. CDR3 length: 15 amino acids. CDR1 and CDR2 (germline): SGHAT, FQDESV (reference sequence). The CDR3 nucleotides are TGTGCCAGCAGCTTAGAAGCGGGAGGATCCAATGAGCAGTTCTTC. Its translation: CASSLEAGGSNEQFF.

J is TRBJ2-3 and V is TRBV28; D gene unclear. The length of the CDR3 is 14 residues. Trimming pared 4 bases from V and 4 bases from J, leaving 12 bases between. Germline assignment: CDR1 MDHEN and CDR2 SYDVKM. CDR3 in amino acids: CASSSPPSADTQYF. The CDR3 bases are TGTGCCAGCAGTTCCCCGCCCAGCGCAGATACGCAGTATTTT. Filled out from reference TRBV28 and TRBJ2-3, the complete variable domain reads DVKVTQSSRYLVKRTGEKVFLECVQDMDHENMFWYRQDPGLGLRLIYFSYDVKMKEKGDIPEGYSVSREKKERFSLILESASTNQTSMYLCASSSPPSADTQYFGPGTRLTVL.